These 32 T cell receptor beta chains were all obtained from the same sample, sequenced in a study of Graves' ophthalmopathy and Graves' hyperthyroidism. Scientists amplified the TCR beta CDR3 regions from RNA transcripts. In the first round, RT-PCR was carried out with HTBI primers, and a multiplex PCR formed the second round. TCRdb redid the calling of the multiplex PCR reads with MiXCR, one entry per CDR3 protein. The data hold some 370,000 distinct CDR3 sequences, with about a sixth observed a single time. Sequenced material: peripheral blood. The receptors shown here come from an adult woman with stable Graves' hyperthyroidism.

This clonotype was detected ten times or more. The junction departs from the called germline gene at one end, perhaps through a read error. The CDR3 DNA reads as TGTGCCAGCAGTTTAGAACAGTTGAACACTGAAGCTTCCTTT. Translated, it gives CASSLEQLNTEASF. The chain combines TRBV28 with TRBJ1-1; no firm D call. The CDR3 runs to 14 residues. Germline CDR1 is MDHEN and CDR2 is SYDVKM.

The table lists this clonotype with many counts. CDR3 amino acids: CASTRTQGRAFF. The CDR3 bases are TGTGCCAGCACCCGCACCCAGGGGCGAGCTTTCTTT. V and J are TRBV6-2 or TRBV6-3 and TRBJ1-1; TRBD1 is a possible D gene (6 bases). This CDR3 has 12 residues. Germline V lookup: CDR1 MNHEY, CDR2 SVGEGT. The V end lost 7 bases, the J end lost 10 bases, and 16 bases lay between the germline ends.

This clonotype was counted at least ten times. The V call is TRBV30, the J call TRBJ2-4; D remains ambiguous. The CDR3 length is 17 residues. Germline CDR1 and CDR2: GTSNPN and SVGIG (reference sequence). The ends were cut back, 0 bases at V and 0 bases at J, with 15 bases in the middle. CDR3 protein: CAWSVSLVLGAKNIQYF. The CDR3 DNA follows: TGTGCCTGGAGTGTATCGCTAGTGTTGGGAGCCAAAAACATTCAGTACTTC. Filled out from reference TRBV30 and TRBJ2-4, the complete variable domain reads SQTIHQWPATLVQPVGSPLSLECTVEGTSNPNLYWYRQAAGRGLQLLFYSVGIGQISSEVPQNLSASRPQDRQFILSSKKLLLSDSGFYLCAWSVSLVLGAKNIQYFGAGTRLSVL.

This clonotype has ten or more counts. This chain links TRBV12-3 or TRBV12-4 with TRBJ2-5; D gene ambiguous. The CDR3 totals 17 residues. V dropped 1 base and J dropped 2 bases, with 17 bases sitting between them. In DNA form, the CDR3 reads TGTGCCAGCAGTTTAGGGCTAGTGGTGGGCGGACAAGAGACCCAGTACTTC. It is translated as CASSLGLVVGGQETQYF.

This rearrangement joins TRBV7-9 to TRBJ2-7; 7 nucleotides agree with TRBD2. V trimming: 1 base; J trimming: 3 bases; junction bases outside the gene matches: 6. Germline V gene data show CDR1 as SEHNR and CDR2 as FQNEAQ (reference sequence). The CDR3 has 15 amino acids. For the CDR3, the DNA is TGTGCCAGCAGCTTAGAGTGGGCTAGCGGCTACGAGCAGTACTTC. Encoded protein: CASSLEWASGYEQYF.

In its sample, this clonotype was seen many times. V is TRBV10-3 and J is TRBJ2-7; TRBD1 agrees at 10 bases. In germline, CDR1 is ENHRY, CDR2 SYGVKD. Losses at the gene ends were 6 bases for V and 7 bases for J; bases not matched to a gene: 6. The CDR3 sequence is 13 residues long. In nucleotides, the CDR3 is TGTGCCATCAGCTCCGGACAGGGGGGGGAGCAGTACTTC. Translation gives CAISSGQGGEQYF.

At least ten counts were recorded for this clonotype. The genes are TRBV29-1 and TRBJ2-7; TRBD1 agrees at 8 bases. The V gene end was trimmed by 2 bases and the J gene end by 4 bases; junction bases not matched to a gene: 16. The germline V gene has CDR1 SQVTM and CDR2 ANQGSEA. The CDR3 is 17 amino acids. The CDR3 sequence is CSVEWSRGLGGSYEQYF. The CDR3 DNA reads as TGCAGCGTTGAATGGTCCAGGGGGCTTGGCGGGTCATACGAGCAGTACTTC.

This clonotype was counted many times. This chain connects TRBV6-6 to TRBJ2-7; the D gene is possibly TRBD1 (7 bases). The CDR3 has 14 amino acids. Looked up from germline, CDR1 is MNHNY and CDR2 is SVGAGI (reference sequence). Trimming pared 6 bases from V and 7 bases from J, leaving 19 bases between. CDR3 nucleotides: TGTGCCAGCAGCAACAGGGGAGGCCCGGGGGAGCAGTACTTC. Residues: CASSNRGGPGEQYF.

In this sample, this clonotype turned up many times. This chain joins TRBV30 and TRBJ1-1, with D tentatively TRBD1 (6 bases). With 2 bases removed from V and 5 bases from J, the gap between germline ends came to 15 bases. This CDR3 spans 14 amino acids. The V gene's germline CDR1 is GTSNPN and CDR2 SVGIG (reference sequence). CDR3: CAWSSDRRATEAFF. In DNA, the CDR3 is TGTGCCTGGAGTTCCGACAGGCGTGCTACTGAAGCTTTCTTT.

The sample holds many counts of this clonotype. V usage is TRBV19 and J usage is TRBJ1-2; TRBD1 agrees at 10 bases. The V and J ends lost 7 bases and 8 bases, in that order; junction bases with no gene match: 10. Per the germline V gene, CDR1 is LNHDA and CDR2 is SQIVND (reference sequence). The CDR3 runs to 14 residues. The CDR3 is CASTGDRGRWGYTF. As DNA, the CDR3 is TGTGCCAGTACCGGGGACAGGGGACGTTGGGGCTACACCTTC.

This clonotype was seen at least ten times. CDR3 DNA: TGTGCCAGCAGTGCCCGGGACAGGGCCGCCCGGTTTGGGGCTTTCTTT. Translation gives CASSARDRAARFGAFF. V usage is TRBV12-3 or TRBV12-4 and J usage is TRBJ1-1; TRBD1 agrees at 9 bases. This CDR3 comprises 16 residues. The V and J ends lost 5 bases and 11 bases, in that order; junction bases with no gene match: 18.

The chain joins TRBV5-1 to TRBJ2-7; tentatively, D is TRBD2 (6 bases). Trimming cost V 0 bases and J 2 bases, with 12 bases left between them. The CDR3 is 15 amino acids. Germline V gene sequence: CDR1 SGHRS, CDR2 YFSETQ. The CDR3 protein is CASSLARGITYEQYF. The CDR3 DNA follows: TGCGCCAGCAGCTTGGCTCGGGGGATTACCTACGAGCAGTACTTC.

This clonotype was seen ten or more times. J is TRBJ2-7 and V is TRBV29-1; weak D call: TRBD1 (5 bases). CDR1 and CDR2 from the germline V gene are SQVTM and ANQGSEA. Trimming took off 5 bases at V and 2 bases at J, with 16 bases between the two ends. CDR3 length equals 14 residues. CDR3 DNA: TGCAGCGTTAAGAGACAGCAGTCCACCTACGAGCAGTACTTC. Translated, it gives CSVKRQQSTYEQYF.

Remarks on this clonotype: This could be a read error, since a much larger clone is one nucleotide away. The chain has TRBV13 and TRBJ2-3; no clear D gene. The germline CDR1 and CDR2 sequences are PRHDT and FYEKMQ (reference sequence). CDR3 length equals 12 residues. Trimming cost V 3 bases and J 2 bases, with 3 bases left between them. CDR3: CASSLITDTQYF. The CDR3 region has the DNA TGTGCCAGCAGCTTGATCACAGATACGCAGTATTTT.

The rearrangement links TRBV7-2 to TRBJ1-5, with D possibly matching TRBD1 (6 bases). The length of the CDR3 is 15 residues. The V gene lost 6 bases and the J gene lost 1 base, with 13 bases spanning the gap. Germline V gene lookup returns CDR1 SGHTA and CDR2 FQGNSA. CDR3 sequence reads: CASSNRAGSNQPQHF. The CDR3, as DNA: TGTGCCAGCAGTAACAGGGCTGGAAGCAATCAGCCCCAGCATTTT. The variable domain in full, completed from reference TRBV7-2 and TRBJ1-5, reads GAGVSQSPSNKVTEKGKDVELRCDPISGHTALYWYRQSLGQGLEFLIYFQGNSAPDKSGLPSDRFSAERTGGSVSTLTIQRTQQEDSAVYLCASSNRAGSNQPQHFGDGTRLSIL.

This clonotype was observed a few times. The chain combines TRBV4-1 with TRBJ1-5, with 8 positions matching TRBD1. The V and J ends lost 4 bases and 1 base, in that order; junction bases with no gene match: 6. The CDR3 spans 16 residues. The germline gives CDR1 MGHRA, CDR2 YSYEKL. The CDR3 spells CASSRTTGASNQPQHF. The CDR3 DNA reads as TGCGCCAGCAGCCGCACGACAGGGGCGAGCAATCAGCCCCAGCATTTT.

This chain connects TRBV4-1 to TRBJ1-1; the D gene is possibly TRBD1 (6 bases). Germline CDR1 reads MGHRA; CDR2 reads YSYEKL. The CDR3 extends over 15 amino acids. V shed 1 base and J shed 5 bases, with 14 bases lying between them. This chain's CDR3 is CASSQAAGDHTEAFF. The CDR3 nucleotides read TGCGCCAGCAGCCAAGCGGCAGGGGATCATACTGAAGCTTTCTTT.

This clonotype appeared many times. The chain joins TRBV29-1 to TRBJ2-7, with D possibly TRBD1 on 6 matching bases. Looked up from germline, CDR1 is SQVTM and CDR2 is ANQGSEA. This CDR3 has 12 residues. V was cut by 5 bases and J by 3 bases, with 11 bases left in between. In DNA form, the CDR3 reads TGCAGCGTTCAGGACAGAAACTACGAGCAGTACTTC. Amino acid sequence: CSVQDRNYEQYF.

This rearrangement joins TRBV6-2 or TRBV6-3 to TRBJ2-7; TRBD1 matches 7 bases. The CDR3 has 15 residues. Germline loops: CDR1 MNHEY, CDR2 SVGEGT. V was clipped by 0 bases and J by 5 bases; unmatched bases: 7. This CDR3 is CASSYSIDRVNEQYF. CDR3 nucleotide sequence: TGTGCCAGCAGTTACTCGATCGACAGGGTCAACGAGCAGTACTTC.

This clonotype was counted many times. The chain joins TRBV10-3 to TRBJ2-5; 16 nucleotides match TRBD2. The germline gives CDR1 ENHRY, CDR2 SYGVKD. The CDR3 is 16 residues long. With 6 bases clipped from V and 4 bases from J, the junction kept 5 bases outside the gene matches. The CDR3 DNA sequence: TGTGCCATCAGATCGGGACTAGCGGGAGGGTCAGAGACCCAGTACTTC. As protein: CAIRSGLAGGSETQYF.

This clonotype was seen more than once but under ten times. The chain links TRBV5-1 to TRBJ1-2; TRBD1 is a possible D gene (6 bases). Trimming shortened V by 4 bases and J by 6 bases, and 16 bases separated the two germline ends. Germline assignment: CDR1 SGHRS and CDR2 YFSETQ. CDR3 length: 14 amino acids. The CDR3 bases are TGCGCCAGCAGCGGCGACAGGCTACGGGATGGCTACACCTTC. Residues: CASSGDRLRDGYTF.

In its sample, this clonotype was seen many times. This chain joins TRBV6-4 and TRBJ2-5, with 8 bases aligning to TRBD2. With V trimmed by 3 bases and J by 1 base, 4 bases remained unmatched. The CDR3 has 15 amino acids. Germline CDR1 and CDR2: MRHNA and SNTAGT. The DNA of the CDR3 is TGTGCCAGCAGTGAATGGCGGGGGGTCCAAGAGACCCAGTACTTC. This translates into CASSEWRGVQETQYF.

This clonotype was observed many times. The V call is TRBV20-1, the J call TRBJ1-6, with 7 nucleotides matching TRBD1. V shed 5 bases, J shed 8 bases, and the junction held 9 bases outside the gene matches. This CDR3 has 14 residues. Germline loops: CDR1 DFQATT, CDR2 SNEGSKA (reference sequence). The CDR3 sequence is CSALPTGLDSPLHF. As DNA, the CDR3 is TGCAGTGCTCTCCCGACAGGGTTAGATTCACCCCTCCACTTT.

This chain links TRBV11-3 with TRBJ1-6, with 9 bases identical to TRBD1. V shed 6 bases and J 10 bases; nucleotides not matched to a gene: 7. This CDR3 has 14 amino acids. Germline assignment: CDR1 SGHNT and CDR2 YENEEA. The CDR3 protein is CASRGTGPGSPLHF. In DNA form, the CDR3 reads TGTGCCAGCAGAGGGACAGGGCCGGGATCACCCCTCCACTTT.

In this sample, this clonotype turned up a few times. This chain links TRBV11-1 with TRBJ2-3; 10 nucleotides align to TRBD1. The V segment lost 6 bases and the J segment 5 bases; nucleotides outside the gene matches: 8. The CDR3 is 15 residues long. Germline V gene lookup returns CDR1 SGHAT and CDR2 FQDESV (reference sequence). The DNA for the CDR3 is TGTGCCAGCAGACTAGGACAGGGGGGTGAAGATACGCAGTATTTT. Amino acid sequence: CASRLGQGGEDTQYF.

This clonotype was recorded many times. The CDR3 bases are TGTGCCAGCAGTCCTCGGACTAGCGGGAGTCTAGATACGCAGTATTTT. This gives the protein CASSPRTSGSLDTQYF. The J gene is TRBJ2-3, the V gene TRBV27; 13 bases match TRBD2. Germline V gene sequence: CDR1 MNHEY, CDR2 SMNVEV (reference sequence). The CDR3 is 16 residues long. Trimming removed 5 bases from V and 5 bases from J; junction bases left unmatched: 7.

This clonotype has at least ten counts. The chain combines TRBV4-1 with TRBJ2-2; possibly TRBD1 for D (6 bases). The CDR3 totals 15 residues. Trimming took off 4 bases at V and 4 bases at J, with 13 bases between the two ends. Germline assignment: CDR1 MGHRA and CDR2 YSYEKL. Here the CDR3 reads CASSPDRTFTGELFF. DNA for the CDR3: TGCGCCAGCAGCCCCGACAGGACCTTCACCGGGGAGCTGTTTTTT.

This clonotype was seen many times. The V call is TRBV7-9, the J call TRBJ2-5, with 8 nucleotides matching TRBD1. Germline V gene lookup returns CDR1 SEHNR and CDR2 FQNEAQ (reference sequence). The CDR3 totals 18 residues. Germline trimming cut 1 base from V and 0 bases from J; bases unmatched to any gene: 10. The CDR3 is CASSLGGATGEHQETQYF. For the CDR3, the DNA is TGTGCCAGCAGCTTAGGAGGGGCGACAGGGGAGCACCAAGAGACCCAGTACTTC.

This clonotype appeared many times. The J gene is TRBJ2-6, the V gene TRBV28; the match to TRBD1 covers 9 bases. Trimming cost V 6 bases and J 0 bases; bases outside gene matches: 12. The CDR3 spans 19 residues. Germline CDR1 MDHEN, CDR2 SYDVKM. Written as DNA, the CDR3 is TGTGCCAGCAGACCTAATACGGGGACAGGGTCCTCTGGGGCCAACGTCCTGACTTTC. This encodes CASRPNTGTGSSGANVLTF.

This clonotype appeared many times. The genes are TRBV6-2 or TRBV6-3 and TRBJ2-5; tentative D call: TRBD2 (6 bases). CDR3 size: 14 residues. The V and J ends lost 6 bases and 2 bases respectively, with 13 bases between them. From germline, CDR1 is MNHEY and CDR2 SVGEGT. The CDR3 loop reads CASSPLALQETQYF. The CDR3, as DNA: TGTGCCAGCAGCCCCCTAGCGCTTCAAGAGACCCAGTACTTC.

The sample holds a few counts of this clonotype. The chain combines TRBV3-1 with TRBJ1-5; D call uncertain. The CDR3 covers 13 residues. Germline assignment: CDR1 LGHDT and CDR2 YNNKEL (reference sequence). The V and J ends lost 5 bases and 3 bases respectively, with 8 bases between them. CDR3 sequence (DNA): TGTGCCAGCAGCAGAAGTTACAATCAGCCCCAGCATTTT. Translating it yields CASSRSYNQPQHF.

This clonotype was detected many times. The CDR3 region has the DNA TGTGCCACCAGTGAACCGCAGGGGGCGGACACCGGGGAGCTGTTTTTT. Amino acids: CATSEPQGADTGELFF. The rearrangement uses TRBV24-1 and TRBJ2-2, with 8 bases aligning to TRBD1. Germline V gene data show CDR1 as KGHDR and CDR2 as SFDVKD. The CDR3 covers 16 residues. J was trimmed by 3 bases and V by 4 bases; bases with no gene match: 6.